Sequencing of this TCR beta chain was carried out in a study of tumor-infiltrating lymphocytes in primary liver carcinoma. This CDR3 comprises 14 residues. Germline CDR1 reads ENHRY; CDR2 reads SYGVKD. For this clonotype: Germline is not matched at one junction end, which may reflect a read error.

Synthesis of TCR beta cDNA was carried out from around 540 ng total RNA with a constant-region primer. Each TCR beta library was derived from three nested multiplex PCR rounds that employed slightly modified ARM-PCR. Two initial PCR rounds of roughly 10 cycles each paired TRBV1-TRBV30 forward primers with a C-beta reverse primer. TCRdb used MiXCR to reprocess the multiplex PCR reads, holding one entry per CDR3 protein. Here the sample spans fewer than 250,000 distinct CDR3 sequences, 70% to 90% being singletons. Joint extraction of RNA and DNA used roughly 18-34 mg of bulk tissue that was unsorted. The TCR originated in a man aged 35 to 55 with primary liver carcinoma and hepatitis B virus infection. This rearrangement joins TRBV10-3 to TRBJ1-5; D ambiguous. The sample consisted of tumor tissue from primary liver carcinoma. CDR3 sequence reads: CATSEVLQGQHQHF. The CDR3 DNA follows: TGTGCCACCAGTGAGGTACTCCAAGGTCAGCACCAGCATTTT.